The sequence of this T cell receptor beta chain was determined in a study of T cells in women clearing cervical HPV infection listed by TCRdb under 2018. Notes on the research overall: Cases were approximately 25 women with histologically confirmed HPV16-related CIN3 or worse, including a couple of invasive cancers. The controls were about two dozen women whose single incident HPV16 infection cleared within 12 months with no development of precancer or cancer. Case blood was taken at the visit when the lesion was first identified, whereas control blood was taken when infection was no longer detected. For cases, a median interval of 149 days, with an interquartile range of roughly 80 to 210 days, was observed between lesion detection and blood sampling. Since only a few of the women had HLA typing available, the possibility that HLA type was acting as a confounder could not be ruled out. An exploratory proof-of-principle case-control study, nested within the Guanacaste HPV Natural History Study in Costa Rica, was conducted to compare TCR repertoires across cervical HPV16 outcomes. Cases and controls were matched on year of sample collection and on age within five years. Median age was approximately 36 years in cases versus just over 37 in controls, and baseline characteristics did not differ significantly. In the parent cohort, some 11,000 women aged 18 or older were enrolled in Guanacaste, Costa Rica, during 1993 to 1994 and then followed for 7 to 8 years. Five blinded duplicates per group were added as quality controls, giving 60 or so samples: 50 or so participants and some 10 replicates.

Every participant had a single incident cervical HPV16 infection, and prevalent HPV16 infections were excluded. Cervical HPV DNA was detected with MY09/MY11 PCR, and genotyping was done by dot-blot hybridization. Roughly 15 mL of heparinized blood were centrifuged, and the buffy coat was aliquoted, frozen at -30°C, then stored at -80°C. Genomic DNA was extracted from buffy coat specimens using QIAGEN kits. Regarding this clone: Which antigen it targets is not known. The read comes to an end 3 residues before the CDR3 does, leaving the germline J gene to fill in the end.

The immunoSEQ assay used multiplex PCR to amplify TCR beta CDR3 regions from an average of roughly 1.2 ug of genomic DNA per sample. The assay corrected primer bias using a complete synthetic TCR repertoire to establish an amplification baseline. The amplicons were sequenced on the Illumina platform. The paper's data handling went like this. Sequences were error-corrected by clustering with frequency ratios and a modified nearest-neighbor algorithm, then analyzed in the immunoSEQ Analyzer with IMGT gene definitions. At each rarefaction depth, TCR richness and evenness were averaged across 20 rarefaction repeats, and samples with fewer sequences than that depth were excluded. Wilcoxon rank sum tests with FDR correction were used to compare relative abundances of V, D and J genes between the groups. An intraclass correlation of 95% to 97% for TCR richness and an average of roughly 80% across 66 gene segments were obtained from the blinded duplicates. TCRdb took this table from immuneACCESS and kept in-frame rearrangements with V and J called. Such tables lack part of the clones; where checked against another copy, unresolved V genes explain under half of the gap, and the rest is unexplained. V, J and clone size derive from that table, while D and trimming were established from the DNA sequence. The table for this sample shows 25,000 to 35,000 clones. 17% of the sample goes to the ten largest clones.

The CDR3 runs 15 amino acids, cysteine and phenylalanine included. Of the CDR3's DNA, 36 bases were read; they are in frame from base 1. Here V drops 5 bases and J drops 0 bases, and the junction holds 6 bases not matched to any gene. CDR1 is given as LNHDA and CDR2 as SQIVND, both from the germline V gene (reference sequence). General conclusions and limits of the study: Lower TRBV6-7 relative abundance was observed in cases than in controls (around 0.1% versus 0.15%; Bonferroni P = 0.0008). By combining richness with V gene abundances, random forest classifiers separated cases from controls with an estimated AUC of under 0.85. Because the number of T cells per sample was unknown, the richness differences could reflect varying T-cell content rather than repertoire biology. The cross-sectional design could not show whether associations preceded infection or resulted from it; effector/memory subsets and HPV-specific T cells were not isolated. Significantly higher TCR repertoire richness was observed in CIN3+ cases than in controls across sequencing depths, whereas no difference in evenness was found.

This TCR derives from a woman between 18 and 70 years old with a cervical HPV16 infection that either progressed to CIN3+ or cleared (not recorded which). The chain links TRBV19 with TRBJ1-1; TRBD1 lines up with 7 middle nucleotides. Sequenced: blood buffy coat. The covered CDR3 bases are TGTGCCAGTAGTTCTCTCGGGACAGTGAACACTGAA. It translates to CASSSLGTVNTE. The CDR3 as a whole reads CASSSLGTVNTEAFF.